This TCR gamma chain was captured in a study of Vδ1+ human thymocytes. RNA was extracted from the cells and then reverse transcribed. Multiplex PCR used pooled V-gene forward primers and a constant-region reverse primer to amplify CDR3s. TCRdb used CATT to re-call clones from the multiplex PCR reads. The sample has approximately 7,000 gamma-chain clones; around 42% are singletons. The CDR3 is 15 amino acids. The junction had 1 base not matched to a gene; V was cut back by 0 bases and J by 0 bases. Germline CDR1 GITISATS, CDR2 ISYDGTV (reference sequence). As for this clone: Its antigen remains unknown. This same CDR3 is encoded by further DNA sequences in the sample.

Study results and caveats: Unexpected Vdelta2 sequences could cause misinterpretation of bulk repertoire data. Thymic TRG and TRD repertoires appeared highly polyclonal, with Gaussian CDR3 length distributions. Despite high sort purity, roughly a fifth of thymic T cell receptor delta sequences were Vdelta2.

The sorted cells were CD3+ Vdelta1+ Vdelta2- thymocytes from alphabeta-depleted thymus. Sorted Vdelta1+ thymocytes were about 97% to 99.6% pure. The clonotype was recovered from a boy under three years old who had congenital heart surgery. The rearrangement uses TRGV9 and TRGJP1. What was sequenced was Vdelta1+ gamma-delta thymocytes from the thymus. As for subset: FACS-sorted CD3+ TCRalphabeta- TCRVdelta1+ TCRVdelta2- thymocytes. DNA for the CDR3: TGTGCCTTGTGGGAGGTGAATACCACTGGTTGGTTCAAGATATTT. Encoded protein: CALWEVNTTGWFKIF.